This T cell receptor beta chain was recorded in a study of cytomegalovirus exposure and HLA in healthy donors. Study-wide background: An early data release held tens of millions of unique TCRs from HLA-typed donors. Most genotyped donors, around 86% of 300 to 400, had Caucasian-associated genetic ancestry.

The CDR3 totals 16 residues. The V gene's germline CDR1 is ENHRY and CDR2 SYGVKD. Trimming took off 4 bases at V and 0 bases at J, with 13 bases between the two ends. Use of 60 Vbeta and 13 Jbeta primers characterized the PCR. Using immunoSEQ multiplex PCR, the repertoire was profiled, and TCRdb retains in-frame clones only, with some absent. Altogether about 72,000 clones are present, approximately 70% being singletons, with the ten largest covering about 20%. About this clone: Its antigen remains unknown.

Study-level points and caveats: The study designated over 150 TCR beta chains cytomegalovirus-associated.

Specimen: PBMCs. This receptor was taken from a man between 35 and 55 years old in good health and CMV-seropositive. V gene TRBV10-3 combines with J gene TRBJ1-3, with a possible D match to TRBD1 (6 bases). The CDR3 spells CAISGKTGISGNTIYF. CDR3 DNA sequence: TGTGCCATCAGTGGTAAGACAGGAATCTCTGGAAACACCATATATTTT.